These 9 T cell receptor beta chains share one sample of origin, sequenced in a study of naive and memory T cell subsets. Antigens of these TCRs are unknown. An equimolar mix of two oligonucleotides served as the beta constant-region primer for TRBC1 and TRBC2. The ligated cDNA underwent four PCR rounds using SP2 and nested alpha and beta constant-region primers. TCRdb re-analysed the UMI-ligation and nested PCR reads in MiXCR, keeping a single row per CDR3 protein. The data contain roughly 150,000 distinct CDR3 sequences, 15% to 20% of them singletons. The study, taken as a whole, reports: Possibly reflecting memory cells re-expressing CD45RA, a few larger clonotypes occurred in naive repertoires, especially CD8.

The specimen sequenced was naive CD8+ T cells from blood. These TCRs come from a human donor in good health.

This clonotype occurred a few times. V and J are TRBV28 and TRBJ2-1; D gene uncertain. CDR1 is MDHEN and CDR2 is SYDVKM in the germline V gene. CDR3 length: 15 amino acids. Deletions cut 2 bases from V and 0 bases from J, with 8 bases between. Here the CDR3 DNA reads TGTGCCAGCAGTTTAGGTGAGGACTCCTACAATGAGCAGTTCTTC. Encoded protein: CASSLGEDSYNEQFF.

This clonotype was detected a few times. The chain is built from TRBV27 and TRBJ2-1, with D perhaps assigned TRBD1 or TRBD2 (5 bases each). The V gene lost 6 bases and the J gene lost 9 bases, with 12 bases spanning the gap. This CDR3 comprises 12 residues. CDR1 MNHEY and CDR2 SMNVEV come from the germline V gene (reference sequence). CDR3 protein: CASSSGSSEQFF. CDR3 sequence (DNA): TGTGCCAGCAGCTCAGGGAGTAGTGAGCAGTTCTTC.

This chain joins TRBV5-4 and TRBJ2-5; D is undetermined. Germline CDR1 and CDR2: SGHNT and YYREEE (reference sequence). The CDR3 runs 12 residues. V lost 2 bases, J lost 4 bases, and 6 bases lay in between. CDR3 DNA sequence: TGTGCCAGCAGCTTAGGATCAGAGACCCAGTACTTC. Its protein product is CASSLGSETQYF.

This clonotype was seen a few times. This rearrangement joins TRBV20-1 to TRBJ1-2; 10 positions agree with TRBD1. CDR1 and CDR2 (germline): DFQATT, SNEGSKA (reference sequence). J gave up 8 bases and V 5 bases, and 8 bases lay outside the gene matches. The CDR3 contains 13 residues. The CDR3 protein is CSAGQGGFWGYTF. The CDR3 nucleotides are TGCAGTGCTGGACAGGGGGGCTTTTGGGGCTACACCTTC.

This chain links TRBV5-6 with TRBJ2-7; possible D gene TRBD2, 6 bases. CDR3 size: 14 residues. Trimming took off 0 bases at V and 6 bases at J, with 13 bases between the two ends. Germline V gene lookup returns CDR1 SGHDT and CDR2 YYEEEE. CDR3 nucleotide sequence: TGTGCCAGCAGCTTGGTCCAATTGGGAGGCGAGCAGTACTTC. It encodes CASSLVQLGGEQYF.

CDR3 in DNA: TGTGCCAGCAGCCCCCCGGGGGCTAGCACAGATACGCAGTATTTT. Encoded protein: CASSPPGASTDTQYF. This chain connects TRBV7-9 to TRBJ2-3, with D perhaps given as TRBD1 or TRBD2 (6 bases each). Trimming removed 5 bases at V and 0 bases at J, with 12 bases between. Looked up from germline, CDR1 is SEHNR and CDR2 is FQNEAQ (reference sequence). CDR3 length equals 15 residues.

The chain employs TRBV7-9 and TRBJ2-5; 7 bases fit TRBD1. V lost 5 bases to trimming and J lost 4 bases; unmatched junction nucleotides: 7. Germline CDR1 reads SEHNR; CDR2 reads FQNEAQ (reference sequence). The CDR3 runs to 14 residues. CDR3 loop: CASSPDREGETQYF. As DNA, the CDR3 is TGTGCCAGCAGCCCCGACAGGGAAGGAGAGACCCAGTACTTC. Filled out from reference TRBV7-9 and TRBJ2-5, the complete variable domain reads DTGVSQNPRHKITKRGQNVTFRCDPISEHNRLYWYRQTLGQGPEFLTYFQNEAQLEKSRLLSDRFSAERPKGSFSTLEIQRTEQGDSAMYLCASSPDREGETQYFGPGTRLLVL.

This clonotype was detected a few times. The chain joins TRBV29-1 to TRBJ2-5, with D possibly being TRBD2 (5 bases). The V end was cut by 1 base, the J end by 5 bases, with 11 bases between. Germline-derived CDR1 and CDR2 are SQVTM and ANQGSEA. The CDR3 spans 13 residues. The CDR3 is CSVEGVGEETQYF. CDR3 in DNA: TGCAGCGTTGAAGGTGTGGGAGAGGAGACCCAGTACTTC. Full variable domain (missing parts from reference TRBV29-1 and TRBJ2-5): SAVISQKPSRDICQRGTSLTIQCQVDSQVTMMFWYRQQPGQSLTLIATANQGSEATYESGFVIDKFPISRPNLTFSTLTVSNMSPEDSSIYLCSVEGVGEETQYFGPGTRLLVL.

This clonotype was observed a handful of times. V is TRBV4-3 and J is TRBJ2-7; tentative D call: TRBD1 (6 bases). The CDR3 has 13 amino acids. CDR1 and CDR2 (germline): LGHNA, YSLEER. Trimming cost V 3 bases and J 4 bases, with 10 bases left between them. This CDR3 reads CASSHRGGYEQYF. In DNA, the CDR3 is TGCGCCAGCAGCCACAGAGGGGGATACGAGCAGTACTTC.